This paragraph reports one T cell receptor (beta chain). The entry originates in a study of blood T cell repertoires in COVID-19. V lost 2 bases, J lost 0 bases, and 13 bases lay in between. The germline CDR1 and CDR2 sequences are MNHEY and SVGAGI. The CDR3 covers 16 residues. Clones were sequenced by immunoSEQ multiplex PCR, and TCRdb holds only the in-frame ones, with some missing. Of about 140,000 clones detected, about four fifths appear once; the ten largest clones hold more than 1.5%. The clonotype originates from a human donor in a cohort sampled during active COVID-19. The chain combines TRBV6-5 with TRBJ1-1, with a tentative D call TRBD1 (6 bases). Sequencing input: peripheral blood. Here the CDR3 reads CASSYGQSLLNTEAFF. The CDR3 DNA follows: TGTGCCAGCAGTTACGGACAGTCCTTGTTGAACACTGAAGCTTTCTTT.